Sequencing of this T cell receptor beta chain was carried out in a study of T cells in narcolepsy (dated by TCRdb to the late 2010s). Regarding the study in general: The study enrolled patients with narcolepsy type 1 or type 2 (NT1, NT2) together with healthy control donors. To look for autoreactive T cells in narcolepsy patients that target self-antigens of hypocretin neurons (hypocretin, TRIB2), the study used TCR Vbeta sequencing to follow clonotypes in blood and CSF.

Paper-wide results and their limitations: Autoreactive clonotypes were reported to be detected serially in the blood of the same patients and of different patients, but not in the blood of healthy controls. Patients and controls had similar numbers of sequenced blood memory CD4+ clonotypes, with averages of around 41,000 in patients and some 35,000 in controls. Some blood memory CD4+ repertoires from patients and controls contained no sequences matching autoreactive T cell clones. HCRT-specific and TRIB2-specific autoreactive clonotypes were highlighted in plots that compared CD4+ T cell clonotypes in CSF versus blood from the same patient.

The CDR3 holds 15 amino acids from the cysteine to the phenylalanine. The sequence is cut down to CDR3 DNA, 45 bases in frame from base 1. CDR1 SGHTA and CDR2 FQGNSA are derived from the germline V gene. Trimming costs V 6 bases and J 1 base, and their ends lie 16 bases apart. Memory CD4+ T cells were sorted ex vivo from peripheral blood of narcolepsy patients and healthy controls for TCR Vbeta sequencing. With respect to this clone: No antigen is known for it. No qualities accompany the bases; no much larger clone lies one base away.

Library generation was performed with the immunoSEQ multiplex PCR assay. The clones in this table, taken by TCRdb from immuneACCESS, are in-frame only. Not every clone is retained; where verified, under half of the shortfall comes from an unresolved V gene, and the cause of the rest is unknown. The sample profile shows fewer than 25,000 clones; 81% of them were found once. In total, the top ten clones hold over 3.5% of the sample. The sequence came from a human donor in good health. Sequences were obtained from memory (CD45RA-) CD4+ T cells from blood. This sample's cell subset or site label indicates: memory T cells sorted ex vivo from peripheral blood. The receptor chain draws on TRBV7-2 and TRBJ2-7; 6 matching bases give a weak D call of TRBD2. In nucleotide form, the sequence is TGTGCCAGCAGGGCCACCGGGAGTGCATCCTACGAGCAGTACTTC. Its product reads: CASRATGSASYEQYF. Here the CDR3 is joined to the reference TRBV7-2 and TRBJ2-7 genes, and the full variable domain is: GAGVSQSPSNKVTEKGKDVELRCDPISGHTALYWYRQSLGQGLEFLIYFQGNSAPDKSGLPSDRFSAERTGGSVSTLTIQRTQQEDSAVYLCASRATGSASYEQYFGPGTRLTVT.